A selection of T cell receptor beta chains follows, all from one sample in a study of blood T cell repertoires in COVID-19. Produced via immunoSEQ multiplex PCR; TCRdb's table is partial and in-frame only. The repertoire holds around 100,000 clones, more than 70% seen once, with about a sixth in the top ten. The specimen was peripheral blood. Every receptor here comes from a woman of 80 years or more in a cohort sampled during active COVID-19. CDR3s include the opening cysteine and the closing phenylalanine or tryptophan. D genes are given only for firm matches. Size tells how often a clone was seen (once, few, many) or the class of an expanded clone, and some rows leave it out.

j_call | clone_size | d_call | v_call | cdr3_nt | cdr3_aa
TRBJ2-7 | . | . | TRBV29-1 | TGCAGCGTTGCTGCAGATCTCTACGAGCAGTACTTC | CSVAADLYEQYF
TRBJ2-1 | few | . | TRBV3-1/TRBV3-2 | TGTGCCAGCAGCCACCCGGACAGACACAATGAGCAGTTCTTC | CASSHPDRHNEQFF
TRBJ2-1 | . | . | TRBV3-1/TRBV3-2 | TGTGCCAGCAGCCAAGGGACTACGTACTACAATGAGCAGTTCTTC | CASSQGTTYYNEQFF
TRBJ1-2 | once | TRBD1 | TRBV5-1 | TGCGCCAGCAGCTTGGCTCAGTCGACAGGGAGTGATGGCTACACCTTC | CASSLAQSTGSDGYTF
TRBJ2-1 | . | TRBD2 | TRBV12-3/TRBV12-4 | TGTGCCAGCACCCCTAGCGGGAGTTGGGAGCAGTTCTTC | CASTPSGSWEQFF
TRBJ2-5 | . | TRBD1 | TRBV5-1 | TGCGCCAGCAGCTTAGGAACCGGGACAGGGGTAGGGGAGACCCAGTACTTC | CASSLGTGTGVGETQYF
TRBJ1-2 | . | . | TRBV10-3 | TGTGCCATCAGTGACGAGGAGGGACGAGCTAACTATGGCTACACCTTC | CAISDEEGRANYGYTF
TRBJ1-2 | once | . | TRBV11-2 | TGTGCCAGCAGCCCCCTGGGGGGGAGGGAGTATGGCTACACCTTC | CASSPLGGREYGYTF
TRBJ2-1 | . | . | TRBV24-1 | TGTGCCACCAGTGACAGGAACAACAATGAGCAGTTCTTC | CATSDRNNNEQFF
TRBJ1-1 | . | TRBD1 | TRBV3-1/TRBV3-2 | TGTGCCAGCAGCCAGGGCGACAGGGTTGATGCTTTCTTT | CASSQGDRVDAFF
TRBJ2-7 | . | TRBD2 | TRBV30 | TGTGCCTGGAGTGTAAAGGGACTAGCGGCTAACGAGCAGTACTTC | CAWSVKGLAANEQYF
TRBJ1-1 | . | . | TRBV6-2/TRBV6-3 | TGTGCCAGCAGTCCCTTAAACCAGGCGAACACTGAAGCTTTCTTT | CASSPLNQANTEAFF
TRBJ1-2 | . | . | TRBV28 | TGTGCCAGCAGTCGCCTAGAGGGTGGCTACACCTTC | CASSRLEGGYTF
TRBJ1-5 | . | . | TRBV9 | TGTGCCAGCAGCGTAGGCCCCTTGGGCGCAGAGCCCCAGCATTTT | CASSVGPLGAEPQHF
TRBJ2-3 | . | . | TRBV4-1 | TGCGCCAGCAGCCCACGGACTGCCGGCACAGATACGCAGTATTTT | CASSPRTAGTDTQYF
TRBJ2-7 | . | . | TRBV7-9 | TGTGCCAGCAGCCCCATAGCCTACGAGCAGTACTTC | CASSPIAYEQYF
TRBJ1-6 | once | . | TRBV3-1/TRBV3-2 | TGTGCCAGCAGCCAAGGGGGCAGGAAATATAATTCACCCCTCCACTTT | CASSQGGRKYNSPLHF
TRBJ2-7 | . | . | TRBV19 | TGTGCCAGTAGTATCGGACTGTACTACGAGCAGTACTTC | CASSIGLYYEQYF
TRBJ2-4 | . | . | TRBV7-9 | TGTGCCAGCAGCGATTCGACTAGTAGCAAAAACATTCAGTACTTC | CASSDSTSSKNIQYF
TRBJ2-1 | . | . | TRBV12-2 | TGTGCAAGTCGCTTAGTACCCCGACTAAACTCCTACAATGAGCAGTTCTTC | CASRLVPRLNSYNEQFF
TRBJ2-2 | . | . | TRBV5-1 | TGCGCCAGCAGCCTGACGGGGGAAGGAGCCGGGGAGCTGTTTTTT | CASSLTGEGAGELFF
TRBJ2-2 | . | TRBD2 | TRBV7-8 | TGTGCCAGCAGCCCGCGGACTAGCGGGGGTTCAACAGGGGAGCTGTTTTTT | CASSPRTSGGSTGELFF
TRBJ2-6 | . | . | TRBV5-4 | TGTGCCAGCAGCTTGTCTCTCTCTGGGGCCAACGTCCTGACTTTC | CASSLSLSGANVLTF
TRBJ1-1 | . | . | TRBV3-1/TRBV3-2 | TGTGCCAGCAGCCCCCTAATCCAGGGGAGGGACACTGAAGCTTTCTTT | CASSPLIQGRDTEAFF
TRBJ1-3 | . | TRBD1 | TRBV30 | TGTGCCTGGACCTACACCACCAGGGGACAGGGGAAAAAAAGAAACACCATATATTTT | CAWTYTTRGQGKKRNTIYF
TRBJ1-6 | . | TRBD1 | TRBV25-1 | TGTGCCAGCAGCCCCAGGGGGAATTCACCCCTCCACTTT | CASSPRGNSPLHF
TRBJ1-2 | . | . | TRBV10-1 | TGCGCCAGCAGCAGGGTCGGAAACCGCTATGGCTACACCTTC | CASSRVGNRYGYTF
TRBJ1-1 | . | . | TRBV12-3/TRBV12-4 | TGTGCCAGCAGTGAAAGGGGCGGCACTGAAGCTTTCTTT | CASSERGGTEAFF
TRBJ2-1 | . | . | TRBV24-1 | TGTGCCACCAGAGATGACTCCACCTACAATGAGCAGTTCTTC | CATRDDSTYNEQFF
TRBJ2-1 | . | TRBD1 | TRBV4-1 | TGCGCCAGCAGCCAAACGGGACAGGGAACCCTTCGGGATGAGCAGTTCTTC | CASSQTGQGTLRDEQFF
TRBJ1-1 | . | . | TRBV4-2 | TGTGCCAGCAGCCAAGACCTTGGGGGGGGAACTGAAGCTTTCTTT | CASSQDLGGGTEAFF
TRBJ2-5 | once | . | TRBV12-3/TRBV12-4 | TGTGCCAGCAGCTGGACTGAAGAGACCCAGTACTTC | CASSWTEETQYF
TRBJ1-4 | . | . | TRBV12-2 | TGTGCAAGTCGCTTAGAGCGAACAGGGGGTTTCACCCCAACTAATGAAAAACTGTTTTTT | CASRLERTGGFTPTNEKLFF
TRBJ2-7 | . | TRBD2 | TRBV2 | TGTGCCAGCAGTGATTATGGTAGCGGGGTCCCCTACGAGCAGTACTTC | CASSDYGSGVPYEQYF
TRBJ2-7 | many | . | TRBV7-2 | TGTGCCAGCAGCTTAGGATGGGGGCGGGAGCAGTACTTC | CASSLGWGREQYF
TRBJ2-4 | . | . | TRBV28 | TGTGCCAGCAGCTACGGAGTTTACATTCAGTACTTC | CASSYGVYIQYF
TRBJ1-6 | . | . | TRBV6-5 | TGTGCCAGCCTTAGGGACTTAAAAAATTCACCCCTCCACTTT | CASLRDLKNSPLHF
TRBJ2-1 | . | TRBD2 | TRBV3-1/TRBV3-2 | TGTGCCAGCAGCCACCGACTAGCGGGGGGGGGAAGCAATGAGCAGTTCTTC | CASSHRLAGGGSNEQFF
TRBJ2-1 | . | . | TRBV24-1 | TGTGCCACCAGTGATTCATCACCTAGCTCCTACAATGAGCAGTTCTTC | CATSDSSPSSYNEQFF
TRBJ2-1 | . | . | TRBV19 | TGTGCCAGTAGTTACGAGCGGCTTTCCTACAATGAGCAGTTCTTC | CASSYERLSYNEQFF
TRBJ2-2 | . | TRBD1 | TRBV2 | TGTGCCAGCGGGGGACAGGCGAACACCGGGGAGCTGTTTTTT | CASGGQANTGELFF
TRBJ2-5 | . | TRBD1 | TRBV5-4 | TGTGCCAGCAGCACGCCACAGGGGGTCGAGACCCAGTACTTC | CASSTPQGVETQYF
TRBJ2-7 | . | . | TRBV7-6 | TGTGCCAGCAGCCTCAGCTACGAGCAGTACTTC | CASSLSYEQYF
TRBJ1-1 | . | . | TRBV15 | TGTGCCACCAGCAGCGGAATCCGGGGGGCTAATACTGAAGCTTTCTTT | CATSSGIRGANTEAFF
TRBJ2-5 | . | TRBD2 | TRBV5-1 | TGCGCCAGCAGCCTGGGGGCTAGCGGGGGTCAAGAGACCCAGTACTTC | CASSLGASGGQETQYF
TRBJ2-5 | once | . | TRBV7-3 | TGTGCCAGCAGCTCCGGAGTTCTAGAGACCCAGTACTTC | CASSSGVLETQYF
TRBJ2-1 | . | . | TRBV10-3 | TGTGCCATCAGTGAGTCGACGGGGGTGACCTACAATGAGCAGTTCTTC | CAISESTGVTYNEQFF
TRBJ2-7 | . | TRBD1 | TRBV5-1 | TGCGCCAGCGGGACAGGGACAAACTACGAGCAGTACTTC | CASGTGTNYEQYF
TRBJ1-6 | . | TRBD1 | TRBV7-2 | TGTGCCAGCAGTGACAGGGGGGTTTCACCCCTCCACTTT | CASSDRGVSPLHF